This T cell receptor beta chain was recorded in a study of cytomegalovirus exposure and HLA in healthy donors. The study, taken as a whole, reports: Rarity held for most TCR sequences, but there were some public TCRs that occurred in many donors. Investigators reported under 200 TCR beta chains as tied to cytomegalovirus.

Notes on this clone: What it binds is not known.

Assay used: immunoSEQ multiplex PCR; TCRdb lists only in-frame clones, some missing. The sample holds some 200,000 clones, about 90% seen once. From germline, CDR1 is SGHRS and CDR2 YFSETQ. The CDR3 has 16 residues. V lost 5 bases and J lost 2, with 19 bases in between. Source material: PBMCs. This receptor was taken from a woman in her late teens or twenties in good health and CMV-seronegative. V is TRBV5-1 and J is TRBJ1-2; D is possibly TRBD1 (6 bases). CDR3 nucleotide sequence: TGCGCCAGCAGTTCCCCGCGGGGGGCTGGGAACTATGGCTACACCTTC. Protein sequence: CASSSPRGAGNYGYTF.